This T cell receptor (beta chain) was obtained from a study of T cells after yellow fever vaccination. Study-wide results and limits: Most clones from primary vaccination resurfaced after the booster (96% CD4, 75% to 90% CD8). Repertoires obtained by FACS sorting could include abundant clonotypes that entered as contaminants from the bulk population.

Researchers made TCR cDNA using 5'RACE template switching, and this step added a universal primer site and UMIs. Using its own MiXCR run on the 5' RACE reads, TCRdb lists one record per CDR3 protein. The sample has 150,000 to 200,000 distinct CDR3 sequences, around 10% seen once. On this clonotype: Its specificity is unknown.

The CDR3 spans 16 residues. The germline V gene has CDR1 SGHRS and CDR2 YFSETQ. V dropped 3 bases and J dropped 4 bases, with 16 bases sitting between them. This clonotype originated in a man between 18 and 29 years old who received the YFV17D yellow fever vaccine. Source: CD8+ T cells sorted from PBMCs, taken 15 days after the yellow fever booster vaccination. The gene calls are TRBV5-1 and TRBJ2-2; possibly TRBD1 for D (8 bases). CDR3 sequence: CASSSNNRGGTGELFF. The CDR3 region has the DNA TGCGCCAGCAGCTCAAACAACAGGGGGGGCACCGGGGAGCTGTTTTTT.